This T cell receptor beta chain stems from a study of T cell responses to AZD1222 COVID-19 vaccine. The protocol was immunoSEQ multiplex PCR, while the TCRdb copy is restricted to in-frame clones and leaves out a portion. The sample lists roughly 140,000 clones; approximately 89% were seen once. Regarding the study as a whole: White British ancestry dominated among donors, who included more females, and clonal diversity was possibly underestimated.

Concerning this clone: Its matching antigen is unknown.

The CDR3 has 18 residues. Trimming pared 7 bases from V and 4 bases from J, leaving 25 bases between. Germline V gene data show CDR1 as LNHDA and CDR2 as SQIVND (reference sequence). The V call is TRBV19, the J call TRBJ2-2; TRBD1 is a possible D gene (5 bases). The origin of this receptor is an adult in good health. The sample was peripheral blood, taken on day 0 of MenACWY control vaccination. CDR3 DNA sequence: TGTGCCAGTATCAATAGATTAGGAGCAGGGCTTTTCACCGGGGAGCTGTTTTTT. The encoded protein is CASINRLGAGLFTGELFF. Full variable domain (outside the CDR3, taken from reference TRBV19 and TRBJ2-2): DGGITQSPKYLFRKEGQNVTLSCEQNLNHDAMYWYRQDPGQGLRLIYYSQIVNDFQKGDIAEGYSVSREKKESFPLTVTSAQKNPTAFYLCASINRLGAGLFTGELFFGEGSRLTVL.